Listed here are 11 T cell receptor beta chains from one sample, sequenced in a study of cytomegalovirus exposure and HLA in healthy donors. Primers: 60 Vbeta forward and 13 Jbeta reverse. The repertoire was sequenced with immunoSEQ multiplex PCR; TCRdb's copy has only in-frame clones and lacks some. This sample has roughly 200,000 clones, with more than 65% found just once. Specimen: PBMCs. The source is a girl between 10 and 17 years old in good health and CMV-seropositive.

The chain joins TRBV5-4 to TRBJ2-3; D is possibly TRBD2 (5 bases). Germline V gene data show CDR1 as SGHNT and CDR2 as YYREEE (reference sequence). The CDR3 sequence is 15 residues long. Trimming removed 3 bases at V and 1 base at J, with 12 bases between. The CDR3 is CASSSGLVGTDTQYF. CDR3 sequence (DNA): TGTGCCAGCAGCTCCGGACTGGTCGGCACAGATACGCAGTATTTT.

CDR3 sequence: CASSIHRLAGLPNTGELFF. DNA for the CDR3: TGTGCCAGTAGTATTCATCGGCTAGCGGGCCTTCCGAACACCGGGGAGCTGTTTTTT. The rearrangement joins TRBV19 to TRBJ2-2; 8 bases align to TRBD2. The J segment lost 0 bases and the V segment lost 3 bases, leaving 12 bases of the junction unmatched. The germline V gene has CDR1 LNHDA and CDR2 SQIVND (reference sequence). CDR3 size: 19 residues.

V and J are TRBV7-2 and TRBJ1-3; tentative D call: TRBD1 (5 bases). The V gene's germline CDR1 is SGHTA and CDR2 FQGNSA. The V end was cut by 1 base, the J end by 4 bases, with 11 bases between. The CDR3 runs to 15 residues. CDR3 DNA: TGTGCCAGCAGCTTAGATGCAGGGTTGGGAAACACCATATATTTT. This translates into CASSLDAGLGNTIYF.

The chain links TRBV11-3 to TRBJ1-1; D gene unclear. The CDR3 spans 13 residues. The germline CDR1 and CDR2 sequences are SGHNT and YENEEA. V gave up 0 bases and J gave up 3 bases, with 5 bases separating them. CDR3 nucleotide sequence: TGTGCCAGCAGCTTAGAACGGGACACTGAAGCTTTCTTT. The encoded protein is CASSLERDTEAFF.

V gene TRBV7-5 combines with J gene TRBJ1-1; TRBD1 is the table's D call and was not checked against the DNA. TRBV7-5 is a pseudogene. There are 13 residues in the CDR3. The CDR3 loop is CARSFGADTEAFF. The CDR3 bases are TGTGCCAGAAGCTTTGGGGCGGACACTGAAGCTTTCTTT.

The chain joins TRBV30 to TRBJ1-5; D might be TRBD1 (6 bases). V lost 1 base and J 13 bases, leaving 11 bases between the germline ends. The CDR3 length is 11 residues. Germline loops: CDR1 GTSNPN, CDR2 SVGIG (reference sequence). The CDR3 loop is CAWSARDIQHF. CDR3 sequence (DNA): TGTGCCTGGAGTGCCCGGGACATTCAGCATTTT.

This sequence joins TRBV6-5 and TRBJ2-5, with a possible D match to TRBD1 (5 bases). Germline CDR1 is MNHEY and CDR2 is SVGAGI. This CDR3 has 13 amino acids. V shed 5 bases and J shed 7 bases, with 14 bases lying between them. CDR3 amino acids: CASSPTALGTQYF. Written as DNA, the CDR3 is TGTGCCAGCAGTCCGACAGCCCTCGGGACCCAGTACTTC.

The CDR3 region has the DNA TGCGCCAGCAGCCTCGACATCACCTATGGCTACACCTTC. Amino acid sequence: CASSLDITYGYTF. The V call is TRBV4-3, the J call TRBJ1-2, with D uncertain. The germline CDR1 and CDR2 sequences are LGHNA and YSLEER. The CDR3 runs to 13 residues. The V end lost 4 bases, the J end lost 4 bases, and 10 bases lay between the germline ends.

The genes are TRBV2 and TRBJ1-1; D uncertain. Per the germline V gene, CDR1 is SNHLY and CDR2 is FYNNEI. V lost 9 bases and J 5 bases, leaving 16 bases between the germline ends. The length of the CDR3 is 13 residues. CDR3 DNA: TGTGCCAGGGTCGACGTGCGAGGTACTGAAGCTTTCTTT. It encodes CARVDVRGTEAFF.

The chain has TRBV5-1 and TRBJ1-1; 7 positions agree with TRBD1. V gave up 3 bases and J gave up 6 bases; unmatched junction bases: 5. Germline values: CDR1 SGHRS, CDR2 YFSETQ. The CDR3 consists of 13 residues. For the CDR3, the DNA is TGCGCCAGCAGCTCCTTCCAGGGGGCTGAAGCTTTCTTT. The encoded protein is CASSSFQGAEAFF.

This chain uses TRBV2 with TRBJ2-1; 8 bases align to TRBD2. CDR1 is SNHLY and CDR2 is FYNNEI in the germline V gene. CDR3 length: 14 residues. V was clipped by 10 bases and J by 4 bases; unmatched bases: 9. The DNA for the CDR3 is TGTGCCATCCGGGGGGGCCCTTGGTACAATGAGCAGTTCTTC. As protein: CAIRGGPWYNEQFF.